Below, 18 T cell receptor beta chains from the same sample are listed, as sequenced in a study of blood T cell repertoires in COVID-19. The assay was immunoSEQ multiplex PCR, and TCRdb's table has in-frame clones only and misses some. The sample lists around 170,000 clones; about 90% were seen once. The sample comprised peripheral blood. The receptors derive from a man between 60 and 75 years old with acute or convalescent COVID-19.

This chain joins TRBV7-8 and TRBJ2-7; TRBD1 matches 8 bases. With 5 bases clipped from V and 1 base from J, the junction kept 4 bases outside the gene matches. Germline V gene data show CDR1 as SGHVS and CDR2 as FQNEAQ. This CDR3 region has 14 residues. CDR3 residues: CASSPNRGSYEQYF. The CDR3 bases are TGTGCCAGCAGCCCAAACAGGGGGTCCTACGAGCAGTACTTC. The full variable domain, its missing parts supplied by reference TRBV7-8 and TRBJ2-7, is GAGVSQSPRYKVAKRGQDVALRCDPISGHVSLFWYQQALGQGPEFLTYFQNEAQLDKSGLPSDRFFAERPEGSVSTLKIQRTQQEDSAVYLCASSPNRGSYEQYFGPGTRLTVT.

The chain combines TRBV7-2 with TRBJ2-3, with 10 bases lining up with TRBD2. The V gene's germline CDR1 is SGHTA and CDR2 FQGNSA. V gave up 2 bases and J gave up 1 base; unmatched junction bases: 6. The length of the CDR3 is 17 residues. The CDR3 loop reads CASSLSLAGGGTDTQYF. In DNA, the CDR3 is TGTGCCAGCAGCTTATCATTAGCGGGGGGAGGCACAGATACGCAGTATTTT.

V is TRBV5-6 and J is TRBJ1-1; possibly TRBD1 for D (5 bases). CDR3 size: 18 residues. Germline-derived CDR1 and CDR2 are SGHDT and YYEEEE. Trimming cost V 5 bases and J 5 bases, with 28 bases left between them. In DNA form, the CDR3 reads TGTGCCAGCAGATGGGGAGGGGCCACAGCCAGTAGGGGAACTGAAGCTTTCTTT. Its protein product is CASRWGGATASRGTEAFF.

The chain joins TRBV5-1 to TRBJ1-2, with 9 bases matching TRBD1. Germline lookup yields CDR1 SGHRS and CDR2 YFSETQ. The V segment lost 0 bases and the J segment 4 bases; nucleotides outside the gene matches: 4. CDR3 length: 15 residues. Here the CDR3 reads CASSLGDRDAYGYTF. The CDR3 bases are TGCGCCAGCAGCTTGGGGGACAGGGACGCCTATGGCTACACCTTC.

The chain employs TRBV27 and TRBJ1-6; possibly TRBD1 for D (6 bases). This CDR3 region has 14 residues. Germline assignment: CDR1 MNHEY and CDR2 SMNVEV (reference sequence). V was clipped by 2 bases and J by 10 bases, with 12 bases between them. The CDR3 sequence is CASSLGGAQSPLHF. The CDR3 nucleotides are TGTGCCAGCAGTTTAGGGGGGGCGCAATCACCCCTCCACTTT.

The chain joins TRBV7-8 to TRBJ1-5, with D possibly being TRBD1 (6 bases). The ends were cut back, 1 base at V and 6 bases at J, with 10 bases in the middle. CDR3 length: 14 residues. Germline V gives CDR1 SGHVS, CDR2 FQNEAQ. CDR3 region: CASSLVQGGQPQHF. In nucleotides, the CDR3 is TGTGCCAGCAGCTTAGTCCAAGGGGGTCAGCCCCAGCATTTT.

This clone was counted between two and nine times. J is TRBJ1-1 and V is TRBV7-2; the match to TRBD1 covers 7 bases. Trimming took 2 bases from V and 4 from J; bases not matched to a gene: 10. Germline CDR1 and CDR2: SGHTA and FQGNSA. The CDR3 extends over 16 amino acids. The CDR3 region is CASSLPTGVGGTEAFF. The CDR3 DNA is TGTGCCAGCAGCTTACCTACAGGGGTAGGAGGCACTGAAGCTTTCTTT.

The chain employs TRBV7-3 and TRBJ1-1, with D perhaps matching TRBD1 (6 bases). Germline CDR1 reads SGHTA; CDR2 reads FQGTGA. The CDR3 is made up of 15 amino acids. Trimming cost V 5 bases and J 5 bases, with 18 bases left between them. The CDR3 reads CASSPNARGRTEAFF. In nucleotides, the CDR3 is TGTGCCAGCAGCCCAAATGCCAGGGGACGGACTGAAGCTTTCTTT.

The chain couples TRBV4-1 to TRBJ1-2; 10 bases fit TRBD1. The germline gives CDR1 MGHRA, CDR2 YSYEKL. The trim removed 2 bases at V and 0 bases at J, leaving 6 bases unmatched. This CDR3 has 17 amino acids. CDR3: CASSQRTGGDSNYGYTF. DNA of the CDR3: TGCGCCAGCAGCCAACGGACAGGGGGAGACTCTAACTATGGCTACACCTTC.

V is TRBV24-1 and J is TRBJ2-2, with TRBD1 identical over 8 bases. Looked up from germline, CDR1 is KGHDR and CDR2 is SFDVKD. There are 16 residues in the CDR3. The trim removed 6 bases at V and 4 bases at J, leaving 9 bases unmatched. CDR3 sequence reads: CATSRSGGSSTGELFF. The CDR3 DNA reads TGTGCCACCAGTCGGTCAGGGGGCTCGAGCACCGGGGAGCTGTTTTTT.

V gene TRBV13 combines with J gene TRBJ1-1, with 9 bases matching TRBD1. The germline CDR1 and CDR2 sequences are PRHDT and FYEKMQ (reference sequence). The V gene end was trimmed by 5 bases and the J gene end by 4 bases; junction bases not matched to a gene: 5. The CDR3 totals 14 residues. In DNA, the CDR3 is TGTGCCAGCAGCACCGGGACAGGGCCCACTGAAGCTTTCTTT. This gives the protein CASSTGTGPTEAFF.

The gene calls are TRBV11-2 and TRBJ1-3; D gene unclear. This CDR3 comprises 13 residues. Per germline, CDR1 SGHAT and CDR2 FQNNGV. Trimming removed 6 bases at V and 1 base at J, with 7 bases between. In DNA form, the CDR3 reads TGTGCCAGCAGGGCGGCATCTGGAAACACCATATATTTT. This gives the protein CASRAASGNTIYF.

The chain uses TRBV9 and TRBJ2-4, with a weak D call TRBD2 (6 bases). The germline CDR1 and CDR2 sequences are SGDLS and YYNGEE. The CDR3 is 13 amino acids. With 0 bases removed from V and 7 bases from J, the gap between germline ends came to 8 bases. The CDR3 sequence is CASSVGDWNIQYF. In nucleotides, the CDR3 is TGTGCCAGCAGCGTAGGGGACTGGAACATTCAGTACTTC.

The genes are TRBV5-1 and TRBJ2-7; D unclear. Germline V gene data show CDR1 as SGHRS and CDR2 as YFSETQ. The CDR3 totals 15 residues. Trimming took 3 bases from V and 2 from J, leaving 15 bases between them. CDR3 region: CASSSDLSRAYEQYF. Written as DNA, the CDR3 is TGCGCCAGCAGCTCCGATCTATCACGAGCCTACGAGCAGTACTTC. Together with reference TRBV5-1 and TRBJ2-7, the CDR3 gives the full variable domain: KAGVTQTPRYLIKTRGQQVTLSCSPISGHRSVSWYQQTPGQGLQFLFEYFSETQRNKGNFPGRFSGRQFSNSRSEMNVSTLELGDSALYLCASSSDLSRAYEQYFGPGTRLTVT.

About this clone: Germline and junction disagree at one end, which may indicate a read error. V usage is TRBV5-1 and J usage is TRBJ2-6; D might be TRBD2 (7 bases). Germline assignment: CDR1 SGHRS and CDR2 YFSETQ. The CDR3 length is 18 residues. The CDR3 DNA reads TGCGCCAGCAGCTTTTCGGGGGGCTCGACCTCTGAGGCCAACGTCCTGACTTTC. As protein: CASSFSGGSTSEANVLTF.

The table lists this clone with a few counts. The sample contains more than one DNA sequence encoding this CDR3. The chain joins TRBV18 to TRBJ2-7; possibly TRBD2 for D (6 bases). This CDR3 is built from 14 residues. The V gene's germline CDR1 is KGHSH and CDR2 LQKENI. With 2 bases removed from V and 3 bases from J, the gap between germline ends came to 11 bases. The CDR3 DNA reads as TGTGCCAGCTCACCAGGGACTGGGATCTACGAGCAGTACTTC. Protein product: CASSPGTGIYEQYF.

This chain uses TRBV12-3 or TRBV12-4 with TRBJ2-1; 8 bases match TRBD1. V was clipped by 5 bases and J by 7 bases; unmatched bases: 4. The CDR3 covers 13 residues. CDR3 coding DNA: TGTGCCAGCAGTCCCCGACAGGGGAATGAGCAGTTCTTC. Residues: CASSPRQGNEQFF.

V and J are TRBV7-2 and TRBJ1-6; D might be TRBD1 (5 bases). The CDR3 length is 18 residues. Germline V CDR1 and CDR2: SGHTA, FQGNSA. V shed 1 base and J shed 2 bases, with 15 bases lying between them. The CDR3 region has the DNA TGTGCCAGCAGCTTAGTAGGGTGGGGCGCCCCCTATAATTCACCCCTCCACTTT. It yields the protein CASSLVGWGAPYNSPLHF.